The T cell receptor beta chain under discussion was sequenced for a study of T-cell memory formation after mild COVID-19. Broader study findings: Among clones contracting day 15 to 85, CD4/CD8 was balanced, whereas later expanders leaned CD4+. Cross-reactive memory appears to have joined, as suggested by some responding clones showing up in pre-infection memory.

Concerning this clonotype itself: Its specificity is not known.

The CDR3 loop spans 14 amino acids. From germline, CDR1 is SGDLS and CDR2 YYNGEE. Trimming shortened V by 0 bases and J by 1 base, and 7 bases separated the two germline ends. TCRdb fed the 5' RACE reads into MiXCR, producing one record per CDR3 protein. The profile shows hundreds of thousands of distinct CDR3 sequences, around 30% of them singletons. Sequencing was performed on PBMCs or a T cell subset sorted from them (not recorded which). The TCR sequence derives from an adult woman who had mild COVID-19 (a few samples of this study predate the infection). Cell type and time point are not known. The chain carries TRBV9 and TRBJ2-5; D is undetermined. DNA of the CDR3: TGTGCCAGCAGCGTAGGAATAGCCCAAGAGACCCAGTACTTC. This gives the protein CASSVGIAQETQYF.